The 18 T cell receptor beta chains given below trace back to one sample, sequenced in a study of T-cell reconstitution after alpha-beta-depleted transplantation in children. During its preparation, the TCRbeta library received unique molecular identifiers. MiXCR, run by TCRdb on the PCR reads, gives a single entry per CDR3 protein. Of approximately 350,000 distinct CDR3 sequences listed, 10% are singletons. The sequencing used PBMCs from the stem cell graft donor, collected from the stem cell graft. These receptors originate from a human donor who donated a stem cell graft to a child with acute lymphoblastic leukemia.

This clonotype showed up many times. This chain joins TRBV7-3 and TRBJ2-3; tentative D call: TRBD1 (5 bases). Trimming took off 6 bases at V and 4 bases at J, with 14 bases between the two ends. CDR3 length: 14 amino acids. CDR1 and CDR2 from the germline V gene are SGHTA and FQGTGA. In DNA form, the CDR3 reads TGTGCCAGCAGTTCCCAGGGTTGGTCAGATACGCAGTATTTT. Protein product: CASSSQGWSDTQYF.

The chain has TRBV7-2 and TRBJ2-2; no clear D gene. With 5 bases removed from V and 10 bases from J, the gap between germline ends came to 8 bases. The length of the CDR3 is 11 residues. CDR1 is SGHTA and CDR2 is FQGNSA in the germline V gene. In nucleotides, the CDR3 is TGTGCCAGCAGCCCCGGCCAGGAGCTGTTTTTT. This encodes CASSPGQELFF.

A few counts support this clonotype. The chain employs TRBV28 and TRBJ2-7; D remains ambiguous. The germline V gene has CDR1 MDHEN and CDR2 SYDVKM. CDR3 length equals 13 residues. Trimming left V 6 bases short and J 1 base short, with 10 bases between. In DNA, the CDR3 is TGTGCCAGCAGGGGCTCTGGGTCCTACGAGCAGTACTTC. It translates to CASRGSGSYEQYF. The variable domain in full, with the rest retrieved from reference TRBV28 and TRBJ2-7, is DVKVTQSSRYLVKRTGEKVFLECVQDMDHENMFWYRQDPGLGLRLIYFSYDVKMKEKGDIPEGYSVSREKKERFSLILESASTNQTSMYLCASRGSGSYEQYFGPGTRLTVT.

This chain connects TRBV28 to TRBJ2-1; TRBD1 is a possible D gene (5 bases). The CDR3 totals 14 residues. In germline, CDR1 is MDHEN, CDR2 SYDVKM. The V and J ends lost 4 bases and 3 bases respectively, with 10 bases between them. This CDR3 is CASSYGQFYNEQFF. CDR3 DNA: TGTGCCAGCAGTTACGGACAATTCTACAATGAGCAGTTCTTC.

This clonotype has a handful of counts. This chain connects TRBV20-1 to TRBJ2-7; D is unresolved. Per the germline V gene, CDR1 is DFQATT and CDR2 is SNEGSKA (reference sequence). This CDR3 spans 16 amino acids. Trimming shortened V by 2 bases and J by 0 bases, and 17 bases separated the two germline ends. This CDR3 is CSARKPKSDLSYEQYF. CDR3 coding DNA: TGCAGTGCTAGAAAGCCAAAGAGCGACCTCTCCTACGAGCAGTACTTC.

This clonotype was picked up a small number of times. V is TRBV20-1 and J is TRBJ1-2; D perhaps matches TRBD1 (6 bases). The V end lost 6 bases, the J end lost 5 bases, and 16 bases lay between the germline ends. The CDR3 runs 13 residues. The germline V gene has CDR1 DFQATT and CDR2 SNEGSKA (reference sequence). CDR3 nucleotide sequence: TGCAGTGCCATACAGGGTGGAGGGTATGGCTACACCTTC. It yields the protein CSAIQGGGYGYTF.

Many counts were recorded for this clonotype. This sequence joins TRBV6-1 and TRBJ2-7; TRBD1 matches 7 bases. V lost 6 bases and J lost 3; bases outside the gene matches: 8. In germline, CDR1 is MNHNS, CDR2 SASEGT. The CDR3 contains 14 residues. In DNA, the CDR3 is TGTGCCAGCAGCCTGACAGGGACGCACTACGAGCAGTACTTC. This codes for CASSLTGTHYEQYF.

This clonotype was observed at least ten times. The chain is built from TRBV15 and TRBJ2-2; D may correspond to TRBD1 or TRBD2 (5 bases each). CDR3 length: 16 residues. The V gene lost 0 bases and the J gene lost 1 base, with 9 bases spanning the gap. Germline CDR1 reads LNHNV; CDR2 reads YYDKDF (reference sequence). The CDR3 coding sequence is TGTGCCACCAGCAGAGATCGAGGGGAGAACACCGGGGAGCTGTTTTTT. Its protein is CATSRDRGENTGELFF. The full variable domain, rest sourced from reference TRBV15 and TRBJ2-2, is DAMVIQNPRYQVTQFGKPVTLSCSQTLNHNVMYWYQQKSSQAPKLLFHYYDKDFNNEADTPDNFQSRRPNTSFCFLDIRSPGLGDTAMYLCATSRDRGENTGELFFGEGSRLTVL.

Points on this clonotype: A much bigger clone sits one base away, suggesting this may be a read error. The chain is built from TRBV12-3 or TRBV12-4 and TRBJ2-7, with 12 bases identical to TRBD2. This CDR3 has 14 amino acids. The DNA of the CDR3 is TGTGCCAGCAGAGGACTAGCGGGATCTTACGAGGAGTACTTC. It encodes CASRGLAGSYEEYF.

This clonotype was counted only a few times. The rearrangement links TRBV12-3 or TRBV12-4 to TRBJ2-5; TRBD1 agrees at 10 bases. The length of the CDR3 is 15 residues. V trimming: 2 bases; J trimming: 5 bases; junction bases outside the gene matches: 5. The CDR3 region has the DNA TGTGCCAGCAGTTTACCGACAGGGGGCAGGGAGACCCAGTACTTC. This gives the protein CASSLPTGGRETQYF.

To note about this clonotype: Germline is not matched at one junction end, which may reflect a read error. The rearrangement links TRBV20-1 to TRBJ1-2, with 8 bases aligning to TRBD1. Germline-derived CDR1 and CDR2 are DFQATT and SNEGSKA (reference sequence). CDR3 length equals 18 residues. This CDR3 reads CSARDKFRQGIMSGGHTF. The CDR3 region has the DNA TGCAGTGCTAGAGATAAATTCAGACAGGGGATAATGAGTGGTGGCCACACCTTC.

Only a few counts were recorded for this clonotype. The chain links TRBV3-1 to TRBJ2-1; D might be TRBD1 or TRBD2, each matching 6 bases. Between the trimmed V and J ends, which lost 2 bases and 9 bases, there was a span of 8 bases. The germline gives CDR1 LGHDT, CDR2 YNNKEL (reference sequence). The CDR3 runs to 12 residues. The CDR3 DNA follows: TGTGCCAGCAGCCAAAGGGGGGCTGAGCAGTTCTTC. It codes for CASSQRGAEQFF.

V usage is TRBV5-4 and J usage is TRBJ2-2; D unclear. Trimming stripped 3 bases from V and 1 base from J, with 7 bases between. CDR3 size: 14 residues. Germline values: CDR1 SGHNT, CDR2 YYREEE (reference sequence). In DNA form, the CDR3 reads TGTGCCAGCAGCTCTTACTGGAACACCGGGGAGCTGTTTTTT. Encoded protein: CASSSYWNTGELFF.

Only a few counts were recorded for this clonotype. The V call is TRBV20-1, the J call TRBJ2-1; D remains unclear. CDR1 and CDR2 (germline): DFQATT, SNEGSKA (reference sequence). V gave up 1 base and J gave up 2 bases, with 6 bases separating them. CDR3 length: 13 amino acids. The CDR3 DNA reads as TGCAGTGCTAGAGTTCAGACCTACAATGAGCAGTTCTTC. It codes for CSARVQTYNEQFF.

This clonotype was seen only a few times. DNA for the CDR3: TGCAGTGCTATGAAACACGGCGAGGGATACGAGCAGTACTTC. Translation: CSAMKHGEGYEQYF. The chain links TRBV20-1 to TRBJ2-7, with a possible D match to TRBD2 (5 bases). Germline CDR1 reads DFQATT; CDR2 reads SNEGSKA (reference sequence). Trimming removed 4 bases at V and 4 bases at J, with 17 bases between. The CDR3 is 14 residues long.

This clonotype appeared a few times. CDR3 amino acids: CATSDLRYNEQFF. The DNA of the CDR3 is TGTGCCACCAGTGATTTGAGGTACAATGAGCAGTTCTTC. V usage is TRBV24-1 and J usage is TRBJ2-1, with D hard to call. V was clipped by 0 bases and J by 4 bases, with 3 bases between them. The CDR3 runs 13 residues. CDR1 is KGHDR, CDR2 SFDVKD, per germline.

The chain is built from TRBV4-1 and TRBJ1-1, with 9 bases matching TRBD1. Trimming took 4 bases from V and 4 from J; bases not matched to a gene: 4. The CDR3 sequence is 14 residues long. The germline CDR1 and CDR2 sequences are MGHRA and YSYEKL. CDR3 DNA: TGCGCCAGCAGCCTACACAGGGGGCCCACTGAAGCTTTCTTT. Translating gives CASSLHRGPTEAFF.

This clonotype was detected only a few times. The V and J genes are TRBV14 and TRBJ2-7; no definite D call. From germline, CDR1 is SGHDN and CDR2 FVKESK. The CDR3 runs 14 residues. V was cut by 0 bases and J by 6 bases, with 12 bases left in between. The CDR3 DNA reads as TGTGCCAGCAGCCAAGAATCGTGGCGACCCGAGCAGTACTTC. Its protein product is CASSQESWRPEQYF.